This TCR beta chain was sequenced for a study of response to subunit inactivated influenza vaccine. TCRdb redid the calling of the RT-PCR reads with MiXCR, one entry per CDR3 protein. Seen here are some 200,000 distinct CDR3 sequences, about 12% observed once, and the top ten hold 25% to 30%. Whole-study findings and limits: Researchers suggested that each seasonal influenza vaccination recruits few new T cells.

Germline V lookup: CDR1 MNHEY, CDR2 SMNVEV (reference sequence). V lost 2 bases to trimming and J lost 1 base, with 10 bases between them. The CDR3 length is 15 residues. Remarks on this clonotype: Antigen: not known.

This sample was shared with a second study, whose subject was T cells expressing NK-cell markers. From that report: cDNA encoding TCR beta was synthesized via 5'RACE template switching incorporating UMIs.

The clonotype originates from a man between 50 and 59 years old who received an inactivated influenza vaccine. The V gene is TRBV27, the J gene TRBJ2-3; D assignment may be TRBD1 or TRBD2 (5 bases each). The sequencing used CD8+ T cells sorted from PBMCs, collected about 11 days after vaccination. CDR3 sequence (DNA): TGTGCCAGCAGTTTAAACGGGGCCGGCACAGATACGCAGTATTTT. Translating it yields CASSLNGAGTDTQYF.